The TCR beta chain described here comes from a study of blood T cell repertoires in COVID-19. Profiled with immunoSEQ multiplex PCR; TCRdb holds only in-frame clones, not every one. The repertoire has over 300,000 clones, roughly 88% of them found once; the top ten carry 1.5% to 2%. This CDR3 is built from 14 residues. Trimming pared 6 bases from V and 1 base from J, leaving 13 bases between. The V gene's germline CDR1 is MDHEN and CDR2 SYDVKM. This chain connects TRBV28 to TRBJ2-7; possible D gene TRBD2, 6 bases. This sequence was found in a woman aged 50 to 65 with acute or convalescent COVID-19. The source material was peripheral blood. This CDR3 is CASSPGLLSYEQYF. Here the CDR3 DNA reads TGTGCCAGCAGCCCGGGACTGTTATCCTACGAGCAGTACTTC.